Each of the 23 T cell receptor beta chains below was sequenced from the same sample in a study of blood T cell repertoires in COVID-19. Sequenced by immunoSEQ multiplex PCR; TCRdb stores in-frame clones only, minus some. The table shows approximately 200,000 clones, with around 90% occurring only once. Material for sequencing was PBMCs or T cells enriched from blood (not recorded which). The source of these receptors is a woman in her twenties or thirties who had recovered from COVID-19.

The V and J genes are TRBV5-6 and TRBJ1-2; the match to TRBD1 covers 9 bases. The V segment lost 3 bases and the J segment 6 bases; nucleotides outside the gene matches: 6. This CDR3 is built from 14 residues. Germline-derived CDR1 and CDR2 are SGHDT and YYEEEE. CDR3 in DNA: TGTGCCAGCAGCTGGGGACAGGGTACCAATGGCTACACCTTC. This codes for CASSWGQGTNGYTF.

V is TRBV9 and J is TRBJ2-1; 7 nucleotides align to TRBD2. The CDR3 spans 16 residues. V lost 4 bases and J lost 0; bases outside the gene matches: 7. Germline loops: CDR1 SGDLS, CDR2 YYNGEE. The CDR3 DNA sequence: TGTGCCAGCAGCCCTATAGCGGGTAGCTCCTACAATGAGCAGTTCTTC. Its protein product is CASSPIAGSSYNEQFF.

V and J are TRBV24-1 and TRBJ2-7, with 9 nucleotides matching TRBD2. V gave up 2 bases and J gave up 0 bases; unmatched junction bases: 13. Per the germline V gene, CDR1 is KGHDR and CDR2 is SFDVKD. The CDR3 length is 19 residues. CDR3 sequence (DNA): TGTGCCACCAGTGATTCCGCGGGGGGGTCTAGGTCTAGCTCCTACGAGCAGTACTTC. Amino acid sequence: CATSDSAGGSRSSSYEQYF.

This sequence joins TRBV24-1 and TRBJ2-1; D call uncertain. V was cut by 9 bases and J by 4 bases, with 9 bases left in between. The germline V gene encodes CDR1 KGHDR and CDR2 SFDVKD. This CDR3 is 12 amino acids long. In DNA, the CDR3 is TGTGCCACCGGGTCGGAGTACAATGAGCAGTTCTTC. Protein: CATGSEYNEQFF.

The chain uses TRBV12-3 or TRBV12-4 and TRBJ2-7; D is possibly TRBD2 (5 bases). The CDR3 is 10 residues long. The V end lost 6 bases, the J end lost 7 bases, and 7 bases lay between the germline ends. DNA of the CDR3: TGTGCCAGCAGCGGGGTGGAGCAGTACTTC. It yields the protein CASSGVEQYF.

V and J are TRBV15 and TRBJ1-1; D is unclear. Between the trimmed V and J ends, which lost 3 bases and 0 bases, there was a span of 5 bases. The germline CDR1 and CDR2 sequences are LNHNV and YYDKDF (reference sequence). This CDR3 spans 13 amino acids. The CDR3 region is CATSSQLNTEAFF. The CDR3 region has the DNA TGTGCCACCAGCAGCCAGTTGAACACTGAAGCTTTCTTT. The full variable domain, completed using reference TRBV15 and TRBJ1-1, is DAMVIQNPRYQVTQFGKPVTLSCSQTLNHNVMYWYQQKSSQAPKLLFHYYDKDFNNEADTPDNFQSRRPNTSFCFLDIRSPGLGDTAMYLCATSSQLNTEAFFGQGTRLTVV.

The genes are TRBV7-8 and TRBJ1-4; TRBD1 might be the D (5 bases). CDR1 is SGHVS and CDR2 is FQNEAQ in the germline V gene. The CDR3 runs to 17 residues. V was cut by 2 bases and J by 4 bases, with 17 bases left in between. This CDR3 reads CASSLWDWAGINEKLFF. The CDR3 DNA reads TGTGCCAGCAGCTTATGGGATTGGGCAGGGATTAATGAAAAACTGTTTTTT.

This chain links TRBV9 with TRBJ2-2, with 7 bases identical to TRBD2. The CDR3 is made up of 15 amino acids. Germline assignment: CDR1 SGDLS and CDR2 YYNGEE. V gave up 0 bases and J gave up 6 bases; unmatched junction bases: 5. The CDR3 loop is CASSVAGGLAGELFF. The CDR3 region has the DNA TGTGCCAGCAGCGTAGCGGGGGGACTCGCCGGGGAGCTGTTTTTT. Based on the CDR3 plus reference TRBV9 and TRBJ2-2, the full variable domain is DSGVTQTPKHLITATGQRVTLRCSPRSGDLSVYWYQQSLDQGLQFLIQYYNGEERAKGNILERFSAQQFPDLHSELNLSSLELGDSALYFCASSVAGGLAGELFFGEGSRLTVL.

The V gene is TRBV7-8, the J gene TRBJ1-5; 12 nucleotides agree with TRBD1. CDR3 length equals 16 residues. Trimming removed 0 bases from V and 5 bases from J; junction bases left unmatched: 2. Germline assignment: CDR1 SGHVS and CDR2 FQNEAQ. CDR3 sequence reads: CASSLAGQGAHQPQHF. The CDR3 nucleotides read TGTGCCAGCAGCTTAGCGGGACAGGGGGCACATCAGCCCCAGCATTTT. Looking up the rest from reference TRBV7-8 and TRBJ1-5 gives the full variable domain: GAGVSQSPRYKVAKRGQDVALRCDPISGHVSLFWYQQALGQGPEFLTYFQNEAQLDKSGLPSDRFFAERPEGSVSTLKIQRTQQEDSAVYLCASSLAGQGAHQPQHFGDGTRLSIL.

This rearrangement joins TRBV5-4 to TRBJ2-7, with D possibly TRBD1 on 5 matching bases. Looked up from germline, CDR1 is SGHNT and CDR2 is YYREEE (reference sequence). The CDR3 has 12 amino acids. V lost 4 bases, J lost 5 bases, and 10 bases lay in between. The CDR3: CASSQTDNEQYF. CDR3 nucleotide sequence: TGTGCCAGCAGCCAGACAGACAACGAGCAGTACTTC.

This chain uses TRBV7-2 with TRBJ2-7, with 7 bases lining up with TRBD1. Germline CDR1 and CDR2: SGHTA and FQGNSA. There are 15 residues in the CDR3. The V segment lost 5 bases and the J segment 3 bases; nucleotides outside the gene matches: 10. CDR3 nucleotides: TGTGCCAGCAGCCCATCCCTTGGGACAGACTACGAGCAGTACTTC. Protein sequence: CASSPSLGTDYEQYF.

The genes are TRBV21-1 and TRBJ1-3. TRBV21-1 is labeled a pseudogene. The CDR3 extends over 16 amino acids. CDR3 in amino acids: CASSKDYRHPGNTIYF. Here the CDR3 DNA reads TGTGCCAGCAGCAAAGACTATCGGCATCCTGGAAACACCATATATTTT.

This rearrangement joins TRBV11-1 to TRBJ2-7; TRBD1 agrees at 7 bases. CDR1 SGHAT and CDR2 FQDESV come from the germline V gene (reference sequence). V gave up 3 bases and J gave up 5 bases; unmatched junction bases: 7. CDR3 length: 14 amino acids. CDR3 in amino acids: CASSFQTQGNEQYF. The DNA of the CDR3 is TGTGCCAGCAGCTTCCAAACACAGGGGAACGAGCAGTACTTC.

The rearrangement uses TRBV14 and TRBJ1-3, with a tentative D call TRBD1 (6 bases). This CDR3 has 16 amino acids. Between the trimmed V and J ends, which lost 4 bases and 1 base, there was a span of 14 bases. CDR1 is SGHDN and CDR2 is FVKESK in the germline V gene. CDR3 amino acids: CASSRGPEQSGNTIYF. CDR3 nucleotide sequence: TGTGCCAGCAGCCGGGGGCCCGAGCAATCTGGAAACACCATATATTTT. Based on the CDR3 plus reference TRBV14 and TRBJ1-3, the full variable domain is EAGVTQFPSHSVIEKGQTVTLRCDPISGHDNLYWYRRVMGKEIKFLLHFVKESKQDESGMPNNRFLAERTGGTYSTLKVQPAELEDSGVYFCASSRGPEQSGNTIYFGEGSWLTVV.

The genes are TRBV9 and TRBJ2-3, with 12 nucleotides matching TRBD2. V lost 2 bases, J lost 8 bases, and 6 bases stayed unmatched. The germline V gene encodes CDR1 SGDLS and CDR2 YYNGEE. The CDR3 is 15 amino acids. The CDR3 spells CASSVTASGGGTQYF. For the CDR3, the DNA is TGTGCCAGCAGCGTCACGGCTAGCGGGGGGGGTACGCAGTATTTT.

This clone was seen a single time. The rearrangement links TRBV6-2 or TRBV6-3 to TRBJ2-1; D is ambiguous. The germline V gene encodes CDR1 MNHEY and CDR2 SVGEGT. This CDR3 has 13 amino acids. Between the trimmed V and J ends, which lost 5 bases and 4 bases, there was a span of 9 bases. Written as DNA, the CDR3 is TGTGCCAGCAGTCGACACGGTTACAATGAGCAGTTCTTC. Its protein product is CASSRHGYNEQFF.

This chain links TRBV19 with TRBJ1-2, with 8 bases identical to TRBD1. The CDR3 covers 18 residues. The germline CDR1 and CDR2 sequences are LNHDA and SQIVND (reference sequence). V shed 4 bases and J 1 base; nucleotides not matched to a gene: 14. The CDR3 region has the DNA TGTGCCAGTAGTAAAGACCCAGGGGGCGGGGGTCGTAACTATGGCTACACCTTC. It codes for CASSKDPGGGGRNYGYTF.

The rearrangement uses TRBV4-1 and TRBJ2-4; unclear D gene. CDR3 size: 16 residues. The V end was cut by 0 bases, the J end by 0 bases, with 9 bases between. Germline V CDR1 and CDR2: MGHRA, YSYEKL. In nucleotides, the CDR3 is TGCGCCAGCAGCCAAGATCCCAACAGAGCCAAAAACATTCAGTACTTC. This codes for CASSQDPNRAKNIQYF.

The chain joins TRBV15 to TRBJ2-7; unclear D gene. This CDR3 is 12 amino acids long. CDR1 and CDR2 from the germline V gene are LNHNV and YYDKDF (reference sequence). Trimming shortened V by 8 bases and J by 0 bases, and 8 bases separated the two germline ends. The chain's CDR3 is CATGGTSYEQYF. DNA for the CDR3: TGTGCCACCGGTGGCACCTCCTACGAGCAGTACTTC.

The J gene is TRBJ2-5, the V gene TRBV3-1 (or the pseudogene TRBV3-2); tentatively, D is TRBD1 (5 bases). The CDR3 is 16 residues long. The V end was cut by 5 bases, the J end by 5 bases, with 21 bases between. CDR1 and CDR2 from the germline V gene are LGHDT and YNNKEL (reference sequence). Written as DNA, the CDR3 is TGTGCCAGCAGCTTAAAGGGTCCAGGGATTACGGAGACCCAGTACTTC. It encodes CASSLKGPGITETQYF.

The chain links TRBV7-3 to TRBJ1-1, with 9 positions matching TRBD1. Trimming at V came to 0 bases and at J to 4 bases, leaving 9 bases not matched to a gene. This CDR3 is built from 17 residues. CDR1 SGHTA and CDR2 FQGTGA come from the germline V gene. The CDR3 DNA sequence: TGTGCCAGCAGCTTAACCGCCGGACAGGGGACAAGCACTGAAGCTTTCTTT. Its protein product is CASSLTAGQGTSTEAFF.

V gene TRBV30 combines with J gene TRBJ1-2, with D perhaps matching TRBD1 (5 bases). Germline CDR1 is GTSNPN and CDR2 is SVGIG (reference sequence). The CDR3 loop spans 12 amino acids. V was pared by 0 bases and J by 4 bases, with 6 bases between. The chain's CDR3 is CAWSVQVYGYTF. The CDR3 bases are TGTGCCTGGAGTGTACAGGTCTATGGCTACACCTTC. Together with reference TRBV30 and TRBJ1-2, the CDR3 gives the full variable domain: SQTIHQWPATLVQPVGSPLSLECTVEGTSNPNLYWYRQAAGRGLQLLFYSVGIGQISSEVPQNLSASRPQDRQFILSSKKLLLSDSGFYLCAWSVQVYGYTFGSGTRLTVV.

The rearrangement links TRBV7-8 to TRBJ2-3; D perhaps matches TRBD1 (5 bases). Germline assignment: CDR1 SGHVS and CDR2 FQNEAQ. The CDR3 totals 15 residues. V dropped 5 bases and J dropped 2 bases, with 14 bases sitting between them. CDR3 protein: CASSPGLGVTDTQYF. The CDR3, as DNA: TGTGCCAGCAGCCCAGGGTTAGGGGTCACAGATACGCAGTATTTT.